The 23 T cell receptor beta chains below were found in one sample sequenced in a study of regulatory T cells in long-lasting Graves disease. CDR3 regions were amplified by Arm-PCR using iRepertoire HTBI primers to build TCR beta libraries. TCRdb processed the multiplex PCR reads anew with MiXCR; each CDR3 protein has one entry. In the table there are about 240,000 distinct CDR3 sequences, about 19% of which are singletons. Time point: newly diagnosed GD, antithyroid drugs for less than 3 months. Extracted RNA from PBMCs served as the source of the TCR library. The specimen comprised peripheral blood mononuclear cells (PBMCs), sampled at new diagnosis, from a patient treated with antithyroid drugs. The receptor source for this set is a female donor with Graves disease.

This clonotype has more than one count but fewer than ten. The V and J genes are TRBV9 and TRBJ2-3, with D perhaps TRBD2 (6 bases). CDR3 length: 15 residues. V was trimmed by 0 bases and J by 2 bases, leaving 10 bases between them. Germline CDR1 reads SGDLS; CDR2 reads YYNGEE. CDR3 DNA: TGTGCCAGCAGCGTAGGGGGGAGGCTCACAGATACGCAGTATTTT. This sequence encodes CASSVGGRLTDTQYF. The complete variable domain, with remaining parts taken from reference TRBV9 and TRBJ2-3, reads DSGVTQTPKHLITATGQRVTLRCSPRSGDLSVYWYQQSLDQGLQFLIQYYNGEERAKGNILERFSAQQFPDLHSELNLSSLELGDSALYFCASSVGGRLTDTQYFGPGTRLTVL.

This clonotype occurred many times. The chain recombines TRBV28 with TRBJ2-3, with D perhaps matching TRBD1 (5 bases). Germline CDR1 reads MDHEN; CDR2 reads SYDVKM. CDR3 length: 14 residues. V gave up 5 bases and J gave up 1 base, with 10 bases separating them. In nucleotides, the CDR3 is TGTGCCAGCAGTGGGGCGTCGGGCACAGATACGCAGTATTTT. Translation gives CASSGASGTDTQYF.

At least ten counts were recorded for this clonotype. The chain has TRBV27 and TRBJ1-6; 9 nucleotides match TRBD1. J gave up 2 bases and V 5 bases, and 7 bases lay outside the gene matches. Germline CDR1 is MNHEY and CDR2 is SMNVEV (reference sequence). This CDR3 spans 17 amino acids. The CDR3 spells CASSRTGGRAYNSPLHF. The CDR3 region has the DNA TGTGCCAGCAGTCGTACAGGGGGCCGAGCCTATAATTCACCCCTCCACTTT.

V usage is TRBV20-1 and J usage is TRBJ2-6; tentatively, D is TRBD2 (5 bases). The CDR3 consists of 15 residues. Germline V lookup: CDR1 DFQATT, CDR2 SNEGSKA (reference sequence). V dropped 0 bases and J dropped 4 bases, with 10 bases sitting between them. Here the CDR3 reads CSAREPAAGANVLTF. CDR3 coding DNA: TGCAGTGCTAGAGAACCAGCGGCGGGGGCCAACGTCCTGACTTTC.

The genes are TRBV7-9 and TRBJ2-1; D ambiguous. The CDR3 has 12 residues. Trimming removed 6 bases from V and 8 bases from J, with 11 bases in between. Germline lookup yields CDR1 SEHNR and CDR2 FQNEAQ (reference sequence). CDR3 coding DNA: TGTGCCAGCAGAGGGTTAATGTATGAGCAGTTCTTC. Translated: CASRGLMYEQFF. Supplemented by reference TRBV7-9 and TRBJ2-1, the full variable domain reads DTGVSQNPRHKITKRGQNVTFRCDPISEHNRLYWYRQTLGQGPEFLTYFQNEAQLEKSRLLSDRFSAERPKGSFSTLEIQRTEQGDSAMYLCASRGLMYEQFFGPGTRLTVL.

This chain links TRBV19 with TRBJ2-1; 8 nucleotides align to TRBD1. Germline V lookup: CDR1 LNHDA, CDR2 SQIVND (reference sequence). The CDR3 spans 13 residues. V was clipped by 3 bases and J by 10 bases; unmatched bases: 5. The CDR3 protein is CASSIGQGGEQFF. CDR3 bases: TGTGCCAGTAGTATCGGACAGGGTGGCGAGCAGTTCTTC.

This clonotype was counted a few times. It differs at one base from a far larger clone, so likely a read error. This sequence joins TRBV20-1 and TRBJ2-3; TRBD1 is a possible D gene (6 bases). The J call may be mistaken, given a closer DNA end match to TRBJ2-7. CDR1 and CDR2 from the germline V gene are DFQATT and SNEGSKA (reference sequence). This CDR3 has 15 residues. The CDR3 region has the DNA TGCAGTGCTAGAGATGCCGGGACACGCCGTAATGAGCAGTACTTC. Amino acids: CSARDAGTRRNEQYF.

V gene TRBV7-6 combines with J gene TRBJ1-4, with 10 bases lining up with TRBD1. This CDR3 region has 15 residues. Germline lookup yields CDR1 SGHVS and CDR2 FNYEAQ. Trimming at V came to 5 bases and at J to 6 bases, leaving 6 bases not matched to a gene. The CDR3 region has the DNA TGTGCCAGCAGCGACTCCGGGACAGGGGATGAAAAACTGTTTTTT. The encoded protein is CASSDSGTGDEKLFF. Together with reference TRBV7-6 and TRBJ1-4, the CDR3 gives the full variable domain: GAGVSQSPRYKVTKRGQDVALRCDPISGHVSLYWYRQALGQGPEFLTYFNYEAQQDKSGLPNDRFSAERPEGSISTLTIQRTEQRDSAMYRCASSDSGTGDEKLFFGSGTQLSVL.

This clonotype has ten or more counts. The rearrangement joins TRBV7-6 to TRBJ2-3, with D possibly matching TRBD1 (5 bases). Germline V gene sequence: CDR1 SGHVS, CDR2 FNYEAQ. Trimming left V 4 bases short and J 2 bases short, with 13 bases between. This CDR3 spans 15 amino acids. CDR3 bases: TGTGCCAGCAGCTCGGAGACAGACTTCACAGATACGCAGTATTTT. Protein: CASSSETDFTDTQYF.

J is TRBJ1-2 and V is TRBV19; a possible D gene is TRBD1 (5 bases). This CDR3 has 15 amino acids. V lost 4 bases and J 2 bases, leaving 14 bases between the germline ends. Germline V gives CDR1 LNHDA, CDR2 SQIVND (reference sequence). Here the CDR3 DNA reads TGTGCCAGTAGTACCCAGACAGTGATCAACTATGGCTACACCTTC. Protein product: CASSTQTVINYGYTF.

This clonotype was detected many times. V and J are TRBV18 and TRBJ1-3, with D tentatively TRBD1 (6 bases). The CDR3 length is 14 residues. In germline, CDR1 is KGHSH, CDR2 LQKENI. The V and J ends lost 3 bases and 12 bases respectively, with 18 bases between them. CDR3 protein: CASSPDSIVDIIYF. The DNA of the CDR3 is TGTGCCAGCTCACCGGACAGTATCGTCGACATCATATATTTT.

The table lists this clonotype with a few counts. The chain employs TRBV20-1 and TRBJ1-5; no reliable D call. CDR3 length: 12 amino acids. Germline V lookup: CDR1 DFQATT, CDR2 SNEGSKA (reference sequence). The germline V and J ends were trimmed by 6 bases and 4 bases, with 10 bases remaining between them. The CDR3 spells CSASDGNQPQHF. DNA for the CDR3: TGCAGTGCAAGCGACGGGAATCAGCCCCAGCATTTT.

For the CDR3, the DNA is TGTGCCAGCAGTTACTCACCGTTCGATTTCAATGAGCAGTTCTTC. It translates to CASSYSPFDFNEQFF. The rearrangement links TRBV6-5 to TRBJ2-1; D not certain. V lost 0 bases, J lost 6 bases, and 12 bases lay in between. Germline V gene data show CDR1 as MNHEY and CDR2 as SVGAGI. This CDR3 comprises 15 residues.

This clonotype was seen at least ten times. This sequence joins TRBV3-1 and TRBJ1-4; possibly TRBD1 for D (5 bases). CDR1 is LGHDT and CDR2 is YNNKEL in the germline V gene (reference sequence). There are 15 residues in the CDR3. Trimming took off 4 bases at V and 5 bases at J, with 14 bases between the two ends. The CDR3 reads CASSPRDGANEKLFF. CDR3 in DNA: TGTGCCAGCAGCCCCCGGGACGGGGCAAATGAAAAACTGTTTTTT. The whole variable domain, remainder taken from reference TRBV3-1 and TRBJ1-4, is DTAVSQTPKYLVTQMGNDKSIKCEQNLGHDTMYWYKQDSKKFLKIMFSYNNKELIINETVPNRFSPKSPDKAHLNLHINSLELGDSAVYFCASSPRDGANEKLFFGSGTQLSVL.

This clonotype was seen at least ten times. The chain combines TRBV20-1 with TRBJ2-7, with D tentatively TRBD1 or TRBD2 (5 bases each). Germline V gives CDR1 DFQATT, CDR2 SNEGSKA (reference sequence). The CDR3 runs 13 residues. Trimming took 1 base from V and 2 from J, leaving 9 bases between them. The CDR3 DNA reads as TGCAGTGCTAGAGGGGGGAACCCCTACGAGCAGTACTTC. This sequence encodes CSARGGNPYEQYF.

This rearrangement joins TRBV4-3 to TRBJ2-7; 7 bases align to TRBD1. Germline trimming cut 4 bases from V and 1 base from J; bases unmatched to any gene: 7. The CDR3 spans 15 residues. CDR1 and CDR2 from the germline V gene are LGHNA and YSLEER. The DNA for the CDR3 is TGCGCCAGCAGCCCCTGGACAGGAGATTCCTACGAGCAGTACTTC. This gives the protein CASSPWTGDSYEQYF.

This clonotype showed up many times. The V gene is TRBV9, the J gene TRBJ1-2; D gene uncertain. Trimming took off 0 bases at V and 8 bases at J, with 14 bases between the two ends. The CDR3 sequence is 14 residues long. Germline CDR1 SGDLS, CDR2 YYNGEE. The CDR3 coding sequence is TGTGCCAGCAGCGTAGGGTTGGCGACGGGCGGCTACACCTTC. This codes for CASSVGLATGGYTF.

This clonotype was seen repeatedly, ten times or more. The chain joins TRBV20-1 to TRBJ2-3, with TRBD1 matching over 7 bases. With 5 bases clipped from V and 5 bases from J, the junction kept 7 bases outside the gene matches. This CDR3 is built from 13 residues. Germline CDR1 DFQATT, CDR2 SNEGSKA (reference sequence). The CDR3 is CSAGPRGRDTQYF. The DNA for the CDR3 is TGCAGTGCTGGTCCGAGGGGGCGAGATACGCAGTATTTT.

This chain links TRBV12-3 or TRBV12-4 with TRBJ2-1, with TRBD2 matching 13 bases. Trimming at V came to 4 bases and at J to 4 bases, leaving 7 bases not matched to a gene. The CDR3 totals 17 residues. CDR3 sequence reads: CASSSRLAGGRYNEQFF. The CDR3 DNA reads as TGTGCCAGCAGTTCAAGACTAGCGGGAGGCCGGTACAATGAGCAGTTCTTC.

There are many counts of this clonotype. This chain uses TRBV5-1 with TRBJ2-3; 8 bases are shared with TRBD1. CDR1 SGHRS and CDR2 YFSETQ come from the germline V gene. The CDR3 contains 16 residues. Trimming took 1 base from V and 4 from J; bases not matched to a gene: 8. The CDR3 DNA is TGCGCCAGCAGCTTGTTAACAGGGGGAGGCGCAGATACGCAGTATTTT. Protein sequence: CASSLLTGGGADTQYF. Combining the CDR3 with reference TRBV5-1 and TRBJ2-3 gives the whole variable domain KAGVTQTPRYLIKTRGQQVTLSCSPISGHRSVSWYQQTPGQGLQFLFEYFSETQRNKGNFPGRFSGRQFSNSRSEMNVSTLELGDSALYLCASSLLTGGGADTQYFGPGTRLTVL.

Comment on this clonotype: This sequence is one base from a far larger clone and is likely a read error. The chain employs TRBV28 and TRBJ2-5, with no clear D. The J call is in doubt because the DNA end fits TRBJ2-4 better. The CDR3 sequence is 13 residues long. The germline V gene encodes CDR1 MDHEN and CDR2 SYDVKM. CDR3 amino acids: CAALPSAKNIQYF. CDR3 in DNA: TGTGCCGCCCTCCCCTCAGCCAAAAACATTCAGTACTTC.

The CDR3 nucleotides are TGCGCCAGCAGCCATGACGGTCGGACGGCGAACACTGAAGCTTTCTTT. It translates to CASSHDGRTANTEAFF. The chain carries TRBV4-1 and TRBJ1-1; D gene uncertain. V lost 3 bases, J lost 1 base, and 15 bases lay in between. The CDR3 spans 16 residues. CDR1 is MGHRA, CDR2 YSYEKL, per germline.

A note on this clonotype: Only one base separates this from a far larger clonotype, so it likely reflects a read error. The chain carries TRBV11-2 and TRBJ1-1, with unresolved D. The CDR3 contains 11 residues. V dropped 5 bases and J dropped 9 bases, with 10 bases sitting between them. The germline V gene encodes CDR1 SGHAT and CDR2 FQNNGV. This chain's CDR3 is CASSISPKAFF. The CDR3 region has the DNA TGTGCCAGCAGCATATCACCGAAAGCTTTCTTT.